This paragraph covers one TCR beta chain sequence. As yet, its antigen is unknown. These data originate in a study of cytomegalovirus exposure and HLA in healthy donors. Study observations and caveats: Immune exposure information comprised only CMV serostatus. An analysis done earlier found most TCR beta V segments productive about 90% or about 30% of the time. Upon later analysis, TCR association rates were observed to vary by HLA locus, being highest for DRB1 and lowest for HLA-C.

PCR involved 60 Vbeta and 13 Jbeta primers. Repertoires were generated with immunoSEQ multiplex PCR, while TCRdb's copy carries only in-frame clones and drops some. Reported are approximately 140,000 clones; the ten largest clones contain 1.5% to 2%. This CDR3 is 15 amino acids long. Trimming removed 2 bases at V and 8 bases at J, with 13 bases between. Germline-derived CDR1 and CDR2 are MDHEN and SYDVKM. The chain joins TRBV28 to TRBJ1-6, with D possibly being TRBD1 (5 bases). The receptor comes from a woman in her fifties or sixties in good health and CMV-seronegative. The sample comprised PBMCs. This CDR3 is CASSLARGNYSPLHF. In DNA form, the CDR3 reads TGTGCCAGCAGTTTAGCACGGGGGAATTATTCACCCCTCCACTTT.